A single sample gave rise to the 6 T cell receptor beta chains below, sequenced in a study of shared clonotypes between healthy human individuals. Profiling relied on immunoSEQ multiplex PCR, and the TCRdb table lists in-frame clones only, not all of them. The sample yields 400,000 to 600,000 clones, roughly three quarters seen once. The material sequenced was PBMCs. These receptors were taken from a woman aged 40 to 49 in good health. Some clones in this sample may be carry-over from other donors' samples.

J is TRBJ2-7 and V is TRBV18, with TRBD1 identical over 7 bases. The germline gives CDR1 KGHSH, CDR2 LQKENI. V shed 6 bases and J 0 bases; nucleotides not matched to a gene: 5. The CDR3 totals 14 residues. DNA for the CDR3: TGTGCCAGCTCGCAGGGGGTGAACTCCTACGAGCAGTACTTC. Its translation is CASSQGVNSYEQYF.

This CDR3 is CAAIRSGTGVDEQFF. The CDR3 DNA is TGTGCCGCTATCCGATCCGGGACAGGGGTCGATGAGCAGTTCTTC. The genes are TRBV6-1 and TRBJ2-1, with TRBD1 matching over 10 bases. The germline gives CDR1 MNHNS, CDR2 SASEGT. V lost 11 bases, J lost 8 bases, and 15 bases stayed unmatched. This CDR3 comprises 15 residues.

This chain joins TRBV9 and TRBJ2-3, with TRBD2 identical over 10 bases. With V trimmed by 3 bases and J by 4 bases, 8 bases remained unmatched. The CDR3 consists of 16 residues. Germline CDR1 and CDR2: SGDLS and YYNGEE. Written as DNA, the CDR3 is TGTGCCAGCAGCGATAGCCCTAGCGGGAGATCAGATACGCAGTATTTT. Protein: CASSDSPSGRSDTQYF.

On this clone: At the DNA level, this CDR3 is encoded by other sequences in the same sample as well. The gene calls are TRBV30 and TRBJ2-3; 11 bases match TRBD2. With V trimmed by 2 bases and J by 3 bases, 4 bases remained unmatched. CDR3 length: 15 amino acids. Germline V lookup: CDR1 GTSNPN, CDR2 SVGIG (reference sequence). CDR3 residues: CAWSPLAGGTDTQYF. CDR3 DNA: TGTGCCTGGAGTCCCTTAGCGGGAGGGACAGATACGCAGTATTTT.

This clone appeared a few times. The chain couples TRBV10-3 to TRBJ1-5, with a possible D match to TRBD1 (6 bases). Deletions cut 0 bases from V and 6 bases from J, with 9 bases between. The CDR3 runs 14 residues. Germline values: CDR1 ENHRY, CDR2 SYGVKD. CDR3 region: CAISESQGTQPQHF. In DNA, the CDR3 is TGTGCCATCAGTGAGTCGCAGGGGACTCAGCCCCAGCATTTT.

The chain combines TRBV11-2 with TRBJ2-1; perhaps TRBD1 as D (6 bases). Germline V CDR1 and CDR2: SGHAT, FQNNGV. V was cut by 5 bases and J by 6 bases, with 14 bases left in between. CDR3 size: 14 residues. CDR3 sequence reads: CASSAPTGGNEQFF. The DNA for the CDR3 is TGTGCCAGCAGCGCCCCGACAGGTGGCAATGAGCAGTTCTTC.